One and the same sample provided the 18 T cell receptor beta chains below, sequenced in a study of vaccination and CD4 T cells after COVID-19. Treatment specified: approximately 9-day PBMC culture with coronavirus spike peptide pools or control peptides (ViraFEST assay). For these TCRs, the target antigens are not known. The Oncomine TCR Beta short-read assay was what sequenced the DNA obtained from cultured CD4+ T cells. TCRdb re-derived calls from the PCR reads in MiXCR, one entry per CDR3 protein. The data contain some 16,000 distinct CDR3 sequences, 60% to 75% of them seen just once; the ten biggest clones take up 9.5% to 12%. Sequenced sample: CD4+ T cells from blood, cultured in vitro. Receptors originate from a human donor who had recovered from COVID-19.

This clonotype was observed a handful of times. The chain joins TRBV2 to TRBJ2-7; the D gene is possibly TRBD1 (5 bases). The CDR3 has 13 amino acids. V gave up 5 bases and J gave up 6 bases, with 14 bases separating them. Germline V gene sequence: CDR1 SNHLY, CDR2 FYNNEI. The CDR3 DNA follows: TGTGCCAGCAGTTGGGGCAGGGTGGGCGAGCAGTACTTC. Amino acids: CASSWGRVGEQYF.

The rearrangement joins TRBV20-1 to TRBJ2-2; TRBD2 matches at 10 bases. This CDR3 comprises 16 residues. The ends lost 0 bases at V and 7 bases at J; junction bases unmatched: 8. CDR1 and CDR2 from the germline V gene are DFQATT and SNEGSKA (reference sequence). The CDR3 loop is CSARDVGTSVDGELFF. For the CDR3, the DNA is TGCAGTGCTAGAGATGTGGGGACTAGCGTAGACGGGGAGCTGTTTTTT.

This chain uses TRBV15 with TRBJ2-1; 11 bases are a match to TRBD2. With 8 bases clipped from V and 3 bases from J, the junction kept 15 bases outside the gene matches. Germline CDR1 reads LNHNV; CDR2 reads YYDKDF (reference sequence). The CDR3 has 18 amino acids. This CDR3 reads CATGNRVAGGLGYNEQFF. The CDR3 nucleotides are TGTGCCACCGGTAATAGGGTAGCGGGAGGGCTGGGCTACAATGAGCAGTTCTTC.

The chain carries TRBV27 and TRBJ1-6, with D maybe TRBD1 (5 bases). This CDR3 region has 14 residues. Trimming removed 3 bases at V and 10 bases at J, with 13 bases between. CDR1 MNHEY and CDR2 SMNVEV come from the germline V gene (reference sequence). The CDR3 region is CASSFGQGRSPLHF. Written as DNA, the CDR3 is TGTGCCAGCAGTTTTGGACAAGGGCGATCACCCCTCCACTTT.

This clonotype was observed a few times. The rearrangement joins TRBV20-1 to TRBJ2-1; D remains ambiguous. The CDR3 totals 11 residues. CDR1 and CDR2 (germline): DFQATT, SNEGSKA (reference sequence). V lost 5 bases, J lost 10 bases, and 12 bases lay in between. The CDR3 DNA is TGCAGTGCTCTCTCCCGAGTCGAGCAGTTCTTC. It translates to CSALSRVEQFF.

This clonotype was detected a few times. The chain combines TRBV28 with TRBJ1-5, with unresolved D. The CDR3 is 18 amino acids. The V end lost 6 bases, the J end lost 0 bases, and 21 bases lay between the germline ends. CDR1 and CDR2 from the germline V gene are MDHEN and SYDVKM. The CDR3 region is CASSSARLGMYSNQPQHF. In nucleotides, the CDR3 is TGTGCCAGCAGCTCAGCTCGACTGGGGATGTATAGCAATCAGCCCCAGCATTTT.

The CDR3 DNA follows: TGTGCCAGCTCCTCGGACAGGGCACTCTACGAGCAGTACTTC. Its translation is CASSSDRALYEQYF. The chain joins TRBV18 to TRBJ2-7; 8 bases fit TRBD1. Looked up from germline, CDR1 is KGHSH and CDR2 is LQKENI. J was trimmed by 3 bases and V by 6 bases; bases with no gene match: 7. This CDR3 is built from 14 residues.

The chain is built from TRBV7-9 and TRBJ2-3, with 7 bases identical to TRBD1. Germline V lookup: CDR1 SEHNR, CDR2 FQNEAQ (reference sequence). V was clipped by 4 bases and J by 3 bases; unmatched bases: 10. This CDR3 spans 16 amino acids. The CDR3 DNA reads as TGTGCCAGCAGCTCGACACGGGACAGTCGTACAGATACGCAGTATTTT. Its translation is CASSSTRDSRTDTQYF.

The chain joins TRBV15 to TRBJ2-1, with D tentatively TRBD1 (6 bases). The CDR3 covers 17 residues. The germline V gene encodes CDR1 LNHNV and CDR2 YYDKDF (reference sequence). The V end was cut by 3 bases, the J end by 7 bases, with 22 bases between. The chain's CDR3 is CATSRGQPGLARNEQFF. CDR3 nucleotide sequence: TGTGCCACCAGCAGGGGACAACCGGGCCTGGCTCGGAATGAGCAGTTCTTC. Filled out from reference TRBV15 and TRBJ2-1, the complete variable domain reads DAMVIQNPRYQVTQFGKPVTLSCSQTLNHNVMYWYQQKSSQAPKLLFHYYDKDFNNEADTPDNFQSRRPNTSFCFLDIRSPGLGDTAMYLCATSRGQPGLARNEQFFGPGTRLTVL.

The chain combines TRBV6-5 with TRBJ1-5, with D perhaps TRBD1 (6 bases). CDR1 and CDR2 (germline): MNHEY, SVGAGI. Trimming removed 0 bases from V and 7 bases from J, with 13 bases in between. The CDR3 runs 15 residues. CDR3 sequence reads: CASSYSRRGGQPQHF. The CDR3 nucleotides are TGTGCCAGCAGTTACTCGAGGAGGGGGGGACAGCCCCAGCATTTT.

The genes are TRBV7-2 and TRBJ1-1, with a possible D match to TRBD1 (5 bases). V was cut by 1 base and J by 4 bases, with 13 bases left in between. This CDR3 region has 15 residues. The germline V gene has CDR1 SGHTA and CDR2 FQGNSA. The CDR3 DNA reads TGTGCCAGCAGCTTAGATGTGGGACGAGGCACTGAAGCTTTCTTT. It translates to CASSLDVGRGTEAFF.

The chain is built from TRBV20-1 and TRBJ2-7; either TRBD1 or TRBD2 may fit D (5 bases each). This CDR3 has 14 amino acids. V lost 6 bases and J lost 4, with 19 bases in between. CDR1 DFQATT and CDR2 SNEGSKA come from the germline V gene (reference sequence). The CDR3 bases are TGCAGTGCACCGAATGATAGGGGACGGTACGAGCAGTACTTC. It translates to CSAPNDRGRYEQYF.

The chain couples TRBV20-1 to TRBJ1-1, with a tentative D call TRBD1 (6 bases). The germline V and J ends were trimmed by 6 bases and 3 bases, with 14 bases remaining between them. The length of the CDR3 is 13 residues. The germline gives CDR1 DFQATT, CDR2 SNEGSKA (reference sequence). This CDR3 reads CSAGRGGDTEAFF. Here the CDR3 DNA reads TGCAGTGCGGGGCGGGGGGGCGACACTGAAGCTTTCTTT.

This clonotype qualifies as medium-sized. CDR3 amino acids: CARKGQGANQPQHF. The CDR3 coding sequence is TGTGCCAGAAAAGGGCAGGGGGCGAATCAGCCCCAGCATTTT. The J gene is TRBJ1-5, the V gene TRBV19, with 8 nucleotides matching TRBD1. Trimming cost V 9 bases and J 4 bases; bases outside gene matches: 8. Germline CDR1 is LNHDA and CDR2 is SQIVND (reference sequence). CDR3 length: 14 residues.

The chain recombines TRBV5-4 with TRBJ1-2; D possibly corresponds to TRBD1 (6 bases). Trimming shortened V by 4 bases and J by 8 bases, and 9 bases separated the two germline ends. CDR1 is SGHNT, CDR2 YYREEE, per germline (reference sequence). CDR3 length equals 11 residues. CDR3: CASSPGTGYTF. In nucleotides, the CDR3 is TGTGCCAGCAGCCCCGGGACAGGCTACACCTTC.

The V and J genes are TRBV7-7 and TRBJ2-5, with D perhaps TRBD2 (7 bases). The V gene's germline CDR1 is SSHAT and CDR2 FNYEAQ (reference sequence). CDR3 length: 16 residues. Trimming removed 5 bases at V and 5 bases at J, with 21 bases between. CDR3 bases: TGTGCCAGCAGCCGTGGGGGGGCTCCCACCGGGGAGACCCAGTACTTC. The encoded protein is CASSRGGAPTGETQYF.

This chain uses TRBV6-1 with TRBJ1-1; D unresolved. Trimming shortened V by 5 bases and J by 5 bases, and 15 bases separated the two germline ends. Germline V gene sequence: CDR1 MNHNS, CDR2 SASEGT. This CDR3 has 14 residues. Written as DNA, the CDR3 is TGTGCCAGCAGTCAACGATCTGGAGTGACTGAAGCTTTCTTT. Translation: CASSQRSGVTEAFF.

V is TRBV20-1 and J is TRBJ2-1; tentatively, D is TRBD1 (7 bases). CDR3 length equals 14 residues. Per germline, CDR1 DFQATT and CDR2 SNEGSKA (reference sequence). Trimming pared 1 base from V and 8 bases from J, leaving 15 bases between. The CDR3 DNA reads as TGCAGTGCTAGAGCGAGGAGGGGGCAATATGAGCAGTTCTTC. Translated, it gives CSARARRGQYEQFF.